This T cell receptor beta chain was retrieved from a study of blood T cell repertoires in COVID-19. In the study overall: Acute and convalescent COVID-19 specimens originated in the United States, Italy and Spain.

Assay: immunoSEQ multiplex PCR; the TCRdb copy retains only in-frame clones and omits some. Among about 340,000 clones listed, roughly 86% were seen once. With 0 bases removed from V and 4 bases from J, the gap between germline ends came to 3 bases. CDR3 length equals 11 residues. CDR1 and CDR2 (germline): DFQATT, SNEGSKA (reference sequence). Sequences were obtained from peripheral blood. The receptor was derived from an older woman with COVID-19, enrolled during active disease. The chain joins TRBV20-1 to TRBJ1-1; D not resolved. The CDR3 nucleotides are TGCAGTGCTAGAGAGAGCACTGAAGCTTTCTTT. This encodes CSARESTEAFF.